This passage covers 9 T cell receptor beta chains from one sample sequenced in a study of blood T cells in healthy people across ages. Next came a second PCR, run for 7 to 11 cycles, which used a sample-barcoded 5' primer along with a J-beta primer mix. TCRdb fed the 5' RACE reads into MiXCR, producing one record per CDR3 protein. The data hold some 1.7 million distinct CDR3 sequences, with 25% to 30% observed a single time. The sample comprised blood. These receptors came from a woman in her 30s in good health.

This clonotype was observed a few times. This chain uses TRBV18 with TRBJ2-7, with D maybe TRBD2 (5 bases). The germline V and J ends were trimmed by 2 bases and 6 bases, with 11 bases remaining between them. CDR3 length: 13 residues. The germline gives CDR1 KGHSH, CDR2 LQKENI. The CDR3 DNA reads TGTGCCAGCTCACCAGGAGGACCCCGCGAGCAGTACTTC. It yields the protein CASSPGGPREQYF.

This clonotype has just a few counts. The rearrangement joins TRBV15 to TRBJ2-3; D is unresolved. The ends were cut back, 0 bases at V and 1 base at J, with 11 bases in the middle. Germline V lookup: CDR1 LNHNV, CDR2 YYDKDF (reference sequence). The CDR3 extends over 16 amino acids. This CDR3 reads CATSRDRFVGTDTQYF. The CDR3 DNA is TGTGCCACCAGCAGAGATAGGTTTGTGGGCACAGATACGCAGTATTTT.

The chain recombines TRBV5-1 with TRBJ1-1, with D unresolved. Trimming stripped 4 bases from V and 0 bases from J, with 10 bases between. The germline gives CDR1 SGHRS, CDR2 YFSETQ. CDR3 length equals 14 residues. CDR3 sequence (DNA): TGCGCCAGCAGCGTAACGACCCTGAACACTGAAGCTTTCTTT. It translates to CASSVTTLNTEAFF.

On this clonotype: The germline gene is not matched at one end of the junction; a read error may be the cause. The chain links TRBV7-9 to TRBJ2-1; D is undetermined. Germline V lookup: CDR1 SEHNR, CDR2 FQNEAQ (reference sequence). This CDR3 comprises 17 residues. The CDR3 loop is CASSSPLRFRPYYEQFF. The CDR3 DNA follows: TGTGCCAGCAGCTCCCCGTTGCGATTCCGTCCCTACTATGAGCAGTTCTTC.

This clonotype came up many times. J is TRBJ1-1 and V is TRBV9; D is possibly TRBD1 (6 bases). CDR3 size: 13 residues. V was pared by 5 bases and J by 1 base, with 9 bases between. The V gene's germline CDR1 is SGDLS and CDR2 YYNGEE. CDR3 sequence reads: CASSVQGNTEAFF. The CDR3 DNA follows: TGTGCCAGCAGTGTACAGGGGAACACTGAAGCTTTCTTT. The full variable domain, with the rest looked up from reference TRBV9 and TRBJ1-1, is DSGVTQTPKHLITATGQRVTLRCSPRSGDLSVYWYQQSLDQGLQFLIQYYNGEERAKGNILERFSAQQFPDLHSELNLSSLELGDSALYFCASSVQGNTEAFFGQGTRLTVV.

This chain connects TRBV20-1 to TRBJ1-5; D ambiguous. The CDR3 sequence is 14 residues long. Germline CDR1 is DFQATT and CDR2 is SNEGSKA (reference sequence). V was shortened by 3 bases and J by 0 bases, with 9 bases between the two germline ends. The CDR3 region is CSASAGVSNQPQHF. CDR3 nucleotide sequence: TGCAGTGCTAGCGCGGGTGTTAGCAATCAGCCCCAGCATTTT.

The chain joins TRBV29-1 to TRBJ2-5; D remains unclear. Trimming cost V 4 bases and J 2 bases, with 8 bases left between them. The CDR3 length is 12 residues. The germline V gene has CDR1 SQVTM and CDR2 ANQGSEA. The CDR3 nucleotides read TGCAGCGTTGCTACGAATCAAGAGACCCAGTACTTC. This codes for CSVATNQETQYF.

The chain has TRBV5-1 and TRBJ2-7; TRBD2 might be the D (5 bases). The germline gives CDR1 SGHRS, CDR2 YFSETQ. The CDR3 consists of 14 residues. The germline V and J ends were trimmed by 0 bases and 5 bases, with 12 bases remaining between them. The CDR3 protein is CASSLEASQNEQYF. CDR3 nucleotides: TGCGCCAGCAGCTTGGAAGCTAGCCAGAACGAGCAGTACTTC.

The rearrangement links TRBV20-1 to TRBJ2-7, with TRBD2 matching 9 bases. The trim removed 3 bases at V and 8 bases at J, leaving 5 bases unmatched. The germline V gene encodes CDR1 DFQATT and CDR2 SNEGSKA (reference sequence). The CDR3 covers 12 residues. The CDR3 nucleotides are TGCAGTGCTAGGGGCGGGAGGGAAAAGCAGTACTTC. It is translated as CSARGGREKQYF.